This is a list of T cell receptor beta chains from one sample in a study of T cell repertoires in cytomegalovirus infection. TCRdb independently ran MiXCR on the reads; one entry per CDR3 protein. The data show 150,000 to 200,000 distinct CDR3 sequences, 15% to 20% seen once. Sequenced: CD8+ T cells from PBMCs. The receptors derive from a human donor in good health (CMV status not recorded). Some clones in this sample may be carry-over from other donors' samples. CDR3s include the opening cysteine and the closing phenylalanine or tryptophan. A D gene is named only where the DNA matches it firmly. A clone size is listed for some rows: how often the clone was seen (once, few, many), or a class if it is expanded.

TRBJ1-3 - TRBV7-3 many CASNTIRETGNTIYF TGTGCCAGCAACACAATCCGGGAAACTGGAAACACCATATATTTT
TRBJ2-1 TRBD2 TRBV7-6 few CASSSTSVPLNEQFF TGTGCCAGCAGCTCTACTAGCGTTCCCCTCAACGAGCAGTTCTTC
TRBJ1-5 - TRBV7-9 - CASSLGERAGPQPQHF TGTGCCAGCAGCTTAGGGGAGAGGGCAGGGCCTCAGCCCCAGCATTTT
TRBJ2-5 - TRBV7-9 few CASSLVIPPGETQYF TGTGCCAGCAGCTTAGTAATCCCCCCGGGAGAGACCCAGTACTTC
TRBJ1-3 - TRBV6-2/TRBV6-3 - CATSSDSVSGNTIYF TGTGCCACCAGTTCCGACAGCGTATCTGGAAACACCATATATTTT
TRBJ2-5 - TRBV23-1 few CASTGVQYF TGCGCCAGCACGGGGGTCCAGTACTTC
TRBJ2-1 TRBD1 TRBV28 - CASNIAGTGVVNEQFF TGTGCCAGCAACATCGCCGGGACAGGGGTTGTCAATGAGCAGTTCTTC
TRBJ2-1 TRBD2 TRBV9 few CASSVGTSGARGEQFF TGTGCCAGCAGCGTTGGGACTAGCGGGGCCAGGGGTGAGCAGTTCTTC
TRBJ1-1 - TRBV28 many CASSSDGGPEAFF TGTGCCAGCAGTTCCGATGGGGGACCTGAAGCTTTCTTT
TRBJ2-5 TRBD2 TRBV7-8 few CASSLEVATSGQETQYF TGTGCCAGCAGCTTAGAAGTGGCTACTAGCGGACAAGAGACCCAGTACTTC
TRBJ1-4 TRBD1 TRBV7-2 - CASSSGQGAIGLFF TGTGCCAGCAGCTCAGGACAGGGGGCTATAGGACTGTTTTTT
TRBJ2-2 TRBD2 TRBV6-2/TRBV6-3 - CASGMGGAGELFF TGTGCCAGCGGCATGGGGGGGGCCGGGGAGCTGTTTTTT
TRBJ1-1 - TRBV6-1 few CASSLTLTGYTEAFF TGTGCCAGCAGCTTGACCTTGACGGGCTACACTGAAGCTTTCTTT
TRBJ1-1 - TRBV7-3 - CASSLSRGTNTEAFF TGTGCCAGCAGCTTATCGAGGGGTACGAACACTGAAGCTTTCTTT
TRBJ2-5 - TRBV29-1 few CSTNGGGSEETQYF TGCAGCACCAACGGGGGAGGTAGCGAAGAGACCCAGTACTTC
TRBJ1-2 - TRBV29-1 few CSVADSEGYTF TGCAGCGTTGCAGATTCGGAGGGCTACACCTTC
TRBJ1-2 TRBD1 TRBV6-5 - CASSSGGGYTF TGTGCCAGCAGTTCAGGGGGCGGCTACACCTTC
TRBJ1-2 TRBD1 TRBV10-3 many CAISIGTEYGYTF TGTGCCATCAGTATCGGGACAGAATATGGCTACACCTTC
TRBJ2-7 TRBD2 TRBV27 few CASSLFASGRAFSYEQYF TGTGCCAGCAGTTTGTTCGCTAGCGGGAGGGCCTTCTCCTACGAGCAGTACTTC
TRBJ1-1 - TRBV14 few CASSQDRESTNTEAFF TGTGCCAGCAGCCAAGACAGGGAATCTACGAACACTGAAGCTTTCTTT
TRBJ2-7 - TRBV7-8 few CASTQIGGNEQYF TGTGCCAGCACCCAAATCGGGGGCAACGAGCAGTACTTC
TRBJ2-1 - TRBV7-9 few CASSSGGHRVGSYNEQFF TGTGCCAGCAGCTCCGGGGGACACCGTGTAGGATCCTACAATGAGCAGTTCTTC
TRBJ2-1 TRBD2 TRBV12-3/TRBV12-4 few CAASGGAINEQFF TGTGCCGCTAGCGGGGGGGCCATCAATGAGCAGTTCTTC
TRBJ2-7 - TRBV7-9 - CASSLAGDSSYEQYF TGTGCCAGCAGCTTAGCAGGCGACAGCTCCTACGAGCAGTACTTC
TRBJ2-1 - TRBV5-5 few CASSLNSASSYNEQFF TGTGCCAGCAGCTTGAATTCGGCGAGCTCCTACAATGAGCAGTTCTTC
TRBJ1-5 TRBD1 TRBV6-4 - CASKLVDRANQPQHF TGTGCCAGCAAGCTCGTGGACAGGGCCAATCAGCCCCAGCATTTT
TRBJ1-6 - TRBV6-1 - CASSAYDRDSPLHF TGTGCCAGCAGTGCGTATGACCGGGATTCACCCCTCCACTTT
TRBJ2-3 - TRBV28 - CATLAPSGVTDTQYF TGTGCCACCTTGGCACCTTCCGGGGTCACAGATACGCAGTATTTT
TRBJ1-1 - TRBV28 few CASIPVSGTEAFF TGTGCCAGCATCCCAGTCTCCGGGACTGAAGCTTTCTTT
TRBJ2-2 TRBD2 TRBV6-2/TRBV6-3 - CASSSGRRNTGELFF TGTGCCAGCAGTAGCGGGAGGAGGAACACCGGGGAGCTGTTTTTT
TRBJ1-1 - TRBV7-8 many CASRPGGANTEAFF TGTGCCAGCAGACCCGGGGGGGCGAACACTGAAGCTTTCTTT
TRBJ2-7 - TRBV6-2/TRBV6-3 - CASSYARQSDEQYF TGTGCCAGCAGTTATGCGAGGCAGAGCGACGAGCAGTACTTC
TRBJ1-5 - TRBV7-9 - CASSPVGGNQPQHF TGTGCCAGCAGCCCGGTCGGGGGCAATCAGCCCCAGCATTTT
TRBJ1-2 - TRBV9 - CASSEAPWVAGYTF TGTGCCAGCAGCGAGGCCCCCTGGGTAGCTGGCTACACCTTC
TRBJ2-7 - TRBV7-9 few CASSLSEGGTPYEQYF TGTGCCAGCAGCTTATCAGAGGGGGGAACACCCTACGAGCAGTACTTC
TRBJ2-7 - TRBV10-3 few CAISEFGSSSYEQYF TGTGCCATCAGTGAGTTTGGGTCCAGCTCCTACGAGCAGTACTTC
TRBJ2-1 - TRBV7-9 - CASSLRRAQGNEQFF TGTGCCAGCAGCTTAAGAAGAGCCCAGGGCAATGAGCAGTTCTTC
TRBJ1-3 - TRBV7-2 - CASSLAPGPGNTIYF TGTGCCAGCAGCTTAGCCCCCGGGCCCGGAAACACCATATATTTT
TRBJ1-6 TRBD1 TRBV6-2/TRBV6-3 many CASSEDRVRSPLHF TGTGCCAGCAGTGAGGACAGGGTTCGATCACCCCTCCACTTT
TRBJ2-7 - TRBV4-3 few CASSQGRQGSYEQYF TGCGCCAGCAGCCAAGGTCGCCAGGGCTCCTACGAGCAGTACTTC
TRBJ2-5 TRBD2 TRBV7-6 many CASSSSGGRQTQYF TGTGCCAGCAGCTCTTCGGGGGGACGGCAGACCCAGTACTTC
TRBJ1-1 TRBD1 TRBV10-3 - CAISEWDRGEINTEAFF TGTGCCATCAGTGAGTGGGACAGGGGGGAAATCAACACTGAAGCTTTCTTT
TRBJ2-2 TRBD2 TRBV7-8 few CASSLVASGGHLITGELFF TGTGCCAGCAGCTTAGTCGCTAGCGGGGGCCACCTGATCACCGGGGAGCTGTTTTTT
TRBJ1-1 TRBD1 TRBV14 - CASSQLSGQATGEAFF TGTGCCAGCAGCCAACTCTCGGGACAGGCCACTGGGGAAGCTTTCTTT
TRBJ2-1 - TRBV4-1 few CASSQLSPGRDEQFF TGCGCCAGCAGCCAACTAAGCCCCGGTCGCGATGAGCAGTTCTTC
TRBJ2-7 - TRBV7-3 few CASSFSGTNHEQYF TGTGCCAGCAGCTTTTCAGGGACCAACCACGAGCAGTACTTC
TRBJ2-5 - TRBV10-3 few CAISELGRVQTQYF TGTGCCATCAGTGAATTGGGCAGGGTTCAGACCCAGTACTTC